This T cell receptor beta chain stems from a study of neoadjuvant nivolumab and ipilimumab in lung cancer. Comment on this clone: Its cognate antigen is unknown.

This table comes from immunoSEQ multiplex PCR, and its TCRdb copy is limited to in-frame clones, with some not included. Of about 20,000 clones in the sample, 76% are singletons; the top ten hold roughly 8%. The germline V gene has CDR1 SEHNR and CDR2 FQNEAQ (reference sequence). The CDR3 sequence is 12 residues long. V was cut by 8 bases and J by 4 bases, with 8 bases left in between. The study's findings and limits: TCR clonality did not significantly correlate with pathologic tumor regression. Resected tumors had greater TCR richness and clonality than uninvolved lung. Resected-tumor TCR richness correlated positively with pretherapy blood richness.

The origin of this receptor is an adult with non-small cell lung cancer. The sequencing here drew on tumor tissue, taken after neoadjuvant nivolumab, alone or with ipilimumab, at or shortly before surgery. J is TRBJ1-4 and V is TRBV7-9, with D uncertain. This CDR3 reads CASGQSNEKLFF. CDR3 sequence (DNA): TGTGCCAGCGGTCAGAGTAATGAAAAACTGTTTTTT.